This T cell receptor (beta chain) was found in a study of cytomegalovirus exposure and HLA in healthy donors. Study-wide points: Among CMV-associated TCR beta chains, most appeared HLA-restricted in a later analysis.

PCR amplification relied on 60 Vbeta primers (plus 13 Jbeta primers). Using immunoSEQ multiplex PCR, the repertoire was profiled, and TCRdb retains in-frame clones only, with some absent. The data hold 85,000 to 130,000 clones, with around 80% observed a single time. This clone was found a few times. The antigen is undetermined. This CDR3 has 17 residues. Germline CDR1 is GTSNPN and CDR2 is SVGIG (reference sequence). V lost 2 bases and J lost 9; bases outside the gene matches: 12. The source of this sequence is a young woman in good health and CMV-seronegative. This chain links TRBV30 with TRBJ1-6; 11 bases match TRBD1. Sample: PBMCs. The DNA for the CDR3 is TGTGCCTGGAGTCCCCCGGACAGGGGGCGCGTCCCTTCACCCCTCCACTTT. This encodes CAWSPPDRGRVPSPLHF.